What follows are 25 T cell receptor beta chains derived from one specimen sequenced in a study of blood T cell repertoires in COVID-19. Sequenced by immunoSEQ multiplex PCR; TCRdb stores in-frame clones only, minus some. The sample yields under 55,000 clones, around 80% seen once. The sequenced material came from peripheral blood. The receptors derive from a human donor in a cohort sampled during active COVID-19.

The J gene is TRBJ1-2, the V gene TRBV19; 9 bases are shared with TRBD1. This CDR3 comprises 18 residues. The V and J ends lost 2 bases and 8 bases, in that order; junction bases with no gene match: 18. Germline-derived CDR1 and CDR2 are LNHDA and SQIVND (reference sequence). As DNA, the CDR3 is TGTGCCAGTAGTATATTGGGTCCGGGACAGGGCGCTCGCCCCGGCTACACCTTC. Translating gives CASSILGPGQGARPGYTF.

The rearrangement uses TRBV2 and TRBJ1-4; TRBD1 agrees at 9 bases. The CDR3 has 13 residues. Germline lookup yields CDR1 SNHLY and CDR2 FYNNEI. With 11 bases clipped from V and 8 bases from J, the junction kept 9 bases outside the gene matches. The chain's CDR3 is CACWGDRDEKLFF. The CDR3 DNA follows: TGTGCCTGTTGGGGGGACAGGGACGAAAAACTGTTTTTT.

The chain combines TRBV27 with TRBJ2-2, with D possibly matching TRBD1 (6 bases). The V end lost 10 bases, the J end lost 2 bases, and 14 bases lay between the germline ends. CDR1 is MNHEY, CDR2 SMNVEV, per germline (reference sequence). This CDR3 comprises 14 residues. CDR3 in DNA: TGTGCCACCCAGGGGAGCCCAAACACCGGGGAGCTGTTTTTT. It translates to CATQGSPNTGELFF.

The V gene is TRBV19, the J gene TRBJ1-5; D might be TRBD1 (6 bases). Trimming removed 7 bases from V and 4 bases from J, with 11 bases in between. The CDR3 is 13 amino acids. Germline V gives CDR1 LNHDA, CDR2 SQIVND (reference sequence). CDR3 region: CASMGTPNQPQHF. The DNA for the CDR3 is TGTGCCAGTATGGGGACACCGAATCAGCCCCAGCATTTT.

The chain uses TRBV5-8 and TRBJ2-2; no definite D call. The germline CDR1 and CDR2 sequences are SGHTS and YDEGEE. Trimming left V 0 bases short and J 4 bases short, with 10 bases between. This CDR3 spans 15 amino acids. CDR3 protein: CASSLVPGLTGELFF. The CDR3 nucleotides read TGTGCCAGCAGCTTGGTACCGGGTCTCACCGGGGAGCTGTTTTTT.

This rearrangement joins TRBV6-1 to TRBJ1-1, with TRBD1 as a possible D gene (6 bases). V lost 3 bases and J 1 base, leaving 9 bases between the germline ends. The CDR3 runs to 14 residues. In germline, CDR1 is MNHNS, CDR2 SASEGT. The CDR3 DNA sequence: TGTGCCAGCAGTGATCCGACAGGGAACACTGAAGCTTTCTTT. Amino acids: CASSDPTGNTEAFF.

V is TRBV27 and J is TRBJ1-5, with 9 bases matching TRBD1. This CDR3 is built from 15 residues. CDR1 and CDR2 (germline): MNHEY, SMNVEV (reference sequence). The junction had 11 bases not matched to a gene; V was cut back by 4 bases and J by 10 bases. As DNA, the CDR3 is TGTGCCAGCAGTTCGTCCCGGGACAGGGCGAGCCCCCAGCATTTT. This gives the protein CASSSSRDRASPQHF.

The genes are TRBV5-1 and TRBJ1-2; D perhaps matches TRBD1 (6 bases). Germline CDR1 SGHRS, CDR2 YFSETQ. This CDR3 spans 15 amino acids. Trimming pared 4 bases from V and 4 bases from J, leaving 17 bases between. The CDR3 DNA is TGCGCCAGCAGCCGGGAGGCAGGGGAGGGCTATGGCTACACCTTC. Its protein is CASSREAGEGYGYTF.

V is TRBV4-1 and J is TRBJ1-2, with no clear D. V lost 2 bases, J lost 2 bases, and 6 bases lay in between. CDR3 length: 13 amino acids. The germline gives CDR1 MGHRA, CDR2 YSYEKL. The CDR3 region has the DNA TGCGCCAGCAGCCAAAACAACAACTATGGCTACACCTTC. It codes for CASSQNNNYGYTF.

The chain uses TRBV29-1 and TRBJ1-1; 9 bases agree with TRBD1. The germline gives CDR1 SQVTM, CDR2 ANQGSEA. The length of the CDR3 is 13 residues. V dropped 4 bases and J dropped 0; count of bases not matched to a gene: 0. CDR3 residues: CSVGTGVNTEAFF. DNA of the CDR3: TGCAGCGTTGGGACAGGGGTGAACACTGAAGCTTTCTTT.

The chain has TRBV30 and TRBJ2-3; perhaps TRBD2 as D (5 bases). Germline V gives CDR1 GTSNPN, CDR2 SVGIG (reference sequence). The CDR3 loop spans 14 amino acids. With 4 bases removed from V and 1 base from J, the gap between germline ends came to 12 bases. In nucleotides, the CDR3 is TGTGCCTGGAAGGCTCTAGCCCGCACAGATACGCAGTATTTT. Translating it yields CAWKALARTDTQYF.

V usage is TRBV3-1 (or the pseudogene TRBV3-2) and J usage is TRBJ1-1; 9 bases match TRBD1. The V segment lost 0 bases and the J segment 1 base; nucleotides outside the gene matches: 3. This CDR3 comprises 16 residues. CDR1 and CDR2 from the germline V gene are LGHDT and YNNKEL (reference sequence). The CDR3 protein is CASSQDSTGGNTEAFF. In nucleotides, the CDR3 is TGTGCCAGCAGCCAAGATTCGACAGGGGGGAACACTGAAGCTTTCTTT.

This CDR3 reads CASSLALQSSGRSDTQYF. The CDR3 DNA sequence: TGTGCCAGCAGCTTAGCGCTTCAGTCTAGCGGGAGATCGGATACGCAGTATTTT. The V and J genes are TRBV7-2 and TRBJ2-3; 10 bases line up with TRBD2. Germline V CDR1 and CDR2: SGHTA, FQGNSA. The ends lost 0 bases at V and 6 bases at J; junction bases unmatched: 12. The CDR3 has 18 amino acids.

The chain employs TRBV5-4 and TRBJ1-2; D gene ambiguous. CDR1 SGHNT and CDR2 YYREEE come from the germline V gene (reference sequence). The CDR3 length is 13 residues. V was cut by 0 bases and J by 3 bases, with 6 bases left in between. The CDR3 nucleotides are TGTGCCAGCAGCTTGGCCGGGGACTATGGCTACACCTTC. Its translation is CASSLAGDYGYTF.

This clone was picked up one time. The V call is TRBV7-9, the J call TRBJ1-2, with a possible D match to TRBD1 (6 bases). The CDR3 loop spans 14 amino acids. The ends were cut back, 6 bases at V and 6 bases at J, with 17 bases in the middle. Per germline, CDR1 SEHNR and CDR2 FQNEAQ (reference sequence). As DNA, the CDR3 is TGTGCCAGCAGAGACACGACAGGTGGTGATGGCTACACCTTC. Translation: CASRDTTGGDGYTF.

V gene TRBV30 combines with J gene TRBJ2-7; D gene ambiguous. Germline V CDR1 and CDR2: GTSNPN, SVGIG (reference sequence). The CDR3 totals 12 residues. Trimming left V 1 base short and J 6 bases short, with 10 bases between. In nucleotides, the CDR3 is TGTGCCTGGAGTGATGTACGGGTCGAGCAGTACTTC. Amino acid sequence: CAWSDVRVEQYF.

This rearrangement joins TRBV6-5 to TRBJ2-7; tentative D call: TRBD1 (5 bases). The CDR3 totals 15 residues. Trimming shortened V by 0 bases and J by 0 bases, and 9 bases separated the two germline ends. Germline V CDR1 and CDR2: MNHEY, SVGAGI. The CDR3 protein is CASSYSLQGSYEQYF. The CDR3 DNA is TGTGCCAGCAGTTACTCGCTCCAGGGCTCCTACGAGCAGTACTTC.

As concerns this clone: Distinct nucleotide sequences in the sample also encode this CDR3. The V gene is TRBV7-2, the J gene TRBJ1-2, with D possibly being TRBD1 (5 bases). The germline V gene has CDR1 SGHTA and CDR2 FQGNSA. The CDR3 contains 13 residues. V dropped 5 bases and J dropped 1 base, with 8 bases sitting between them. CDR3 DNA sequence: TGTGCCAGCAGCCCCGACAGTAACTATGGCTACACCTTC. Amino acids: CASSPDSNYGYTF.

The CDR3 sequence: CAWSVWTNTGELFF. DNA of the CDR3: TGTGCCTGGAGTGTATGGACTAACACCGGGGAGCTGTTTTTT. The rearrangement uses TRBV30 and TRBJ2-2; D might be TRBD2 (5 bases). Germline-derived CDR1 and CDR2 are GTSNPN and SVGIG (reference sequence). V was clipped by 0 bases and J by 2 bases, with 7 bases between them. The CDR3 is 14 residues long.

The chain joins TRBV19 to TRBJ2-1; 9 bases fit TRBD1. The CDR3 runs 20 residues. Germline V gives CDR1 LNHDA, CDR2 SQIVND (reference sequence). Trimming took 1 base from V and 1 from J; bases not matched to a gene: 14. In DNA, the CDR3 is TGTGCCAGTAGTATAGTACTGGGGGGACAGGGAGTTAGATCCTACAATGAGCAGTTCTTC. It translates to CASSIVLGGQGVRSYNEQFF.

CDR3 bases: TGTGCCAGCAGCTCGGGGGAGTACAATGAGCAGTTCTTC. The encoded protein is CASSSGEYNEQFF. The chain joins TRBV11-3 to TRBJ2-1; D perhaps matches TRBD2 (6 bases). Germline assignment: CDR1 SGHNT and CDR2 YENEEA. V shed 4 bases and J shed 4 bases, with 8 bases lying between them. This CDR3 is 13 amino acids long.

This sequence joins TRBV7-2 and TRBJ2-2; D is possibly TRBD1 (6 bases). The CDR3 sequence is 16 residues long. V lost 2 bases to trimming and J lost 1 base, with 11 bases between them. Germline CDR1 reads SGHTA; CDR2 reads FQGNSA. CDR3: CASSLIPGQNTGELFF. DNA for the CDR3: TGTGCCAGCAGCTTAATACCGGGACAGAACACCGGGGAGCTGTTTTTT.

This clone is a singleton in its sample. The chain joins TRBV30 to TRBJ2-2, with 10 nucleotides matching TRBD2. Trimming took 4 bases from V and 7 from J; bases not matched to a gene: 6. CDR3 size: 14 residues. CDR1 is GTSNPN, CDR2 SVGIG, per germline (reference sequence). The CDR3 loop is CAWNLAGDGGELFF. In DNA, the CDR3 is TGTGCCTGGAACCTAGCGGGAGACGGCGGGGAGCTGTTTTTT. Supplemented by reference TRBV30 and TRBJ2-2, the full variable domain reads SQTIHQWPATLVQPVGSPLSLECTVEGTSNPNLYWYRQAAGRGLQLLFYSVGIGQISSEVPQNLSASRPQDRQFILSSKKLLLSDSGFYLCAWNLAGDGGELFFGEGSRLTVL.

This clone was seen more than once but under ten times. This chain connects TRBV4-2 to TRBJ2-1; 9 bases map to TRBD2. V was pared by 1 base and J by 10 bases, with 8 bases of the junction left unmatched. Germline CDR1 and CDR2: LGHNA and YNFKEQ. The CDR3 runs to 15 residues. CDR3 nucleotides: TGTGCCAGCAGCCAAGGACTAGCGGCGTTCGGGGAGCAGTTCTTC. Protein: CASSQGLAAFGEQFF.

The rearrangement uses TRBV5-8 and TRBJ2-6; D not resolved. V lost 1 base and J 2 bases, leaving 7 bases between the germline ends. CDR3 length: 15 amino acids. Germline V CDR1 and CDR2: SGHTS, YDEGEE. CDR3 in amino acids: CASSLLVAGANVLTF. The CDR3, as DNA: TGTGCCAGCAGCTTGTTAGTTGCTGGGGCCAACGTCCTGACTTTC.